The present TCR beta chain was sequenced within a study of cytomegalovirus exposure and HLA in healthy donors. Trimming removed 3 bases from V and 5 bases from J; junction bases left unmatched: 6. Germline-derived CDR1 and CDR2 are KGHSH and LQKENI. There are 15 residues in the CDR3. This PCR relied on a set of 60 Vbeta primers and 13 Jbeta primers. The table came from immunoSEQ multiplex PCR; TCRdb's copy has only in-frame clones and leaves some out. There are 90,000 to 140,000 clones in the sample; less than 85% occur only once, and around 8.2% lies in the top ten. This TCR was sampled from a man aged 40-55 years in good health and CMV-seropositive. The chain employs TRBV18 and TRBJ1-5; 8 bases are shared with TRBD1. The specimen was PBMCs. CDR3 bases: TGTGCCAGCTCACCTTCAGGGGGCGCCCATCAGCCCCAGCATTTT. It codes for CASSPSGGAHQPQHF.